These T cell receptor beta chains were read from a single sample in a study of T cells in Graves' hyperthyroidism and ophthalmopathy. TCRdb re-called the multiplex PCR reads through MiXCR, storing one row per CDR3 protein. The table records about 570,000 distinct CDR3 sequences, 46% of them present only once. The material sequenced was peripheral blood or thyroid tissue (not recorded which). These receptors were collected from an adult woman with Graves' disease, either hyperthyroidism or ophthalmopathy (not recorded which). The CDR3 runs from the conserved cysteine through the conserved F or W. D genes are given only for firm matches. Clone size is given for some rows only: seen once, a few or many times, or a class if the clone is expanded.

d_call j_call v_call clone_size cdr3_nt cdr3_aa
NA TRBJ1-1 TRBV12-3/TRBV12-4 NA TGTGCCAGCAGCGTAGGGGCAGCCAAAGCTTTCTTT CASSVGAAKAFF
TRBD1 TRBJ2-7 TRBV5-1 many TGCGCCAGCAGCCCCTGGGCCGGGACAGGGGACGAGCAGTACTTC CASSPWAGTGDEQYF
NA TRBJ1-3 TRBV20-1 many TGCAGTGCTAGTCGGGGGATCTCTGGAAACACCATATATTTT CSASRGISGNTIYF
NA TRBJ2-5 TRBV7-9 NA TGTGCCAGCAGCTTAGCGGGACGGTTGGGGACCCAGTACTTC CASSLAGRLGTQYF
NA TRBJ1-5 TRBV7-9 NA TGTGCCAGCAGCCATAGTCAGGGGTCGCCCCAGCATTTT CASSHSQGSPQHF
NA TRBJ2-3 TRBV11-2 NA TGTGCCAGCAGCCGGGCGGGACAGCGGAGCACAGATACGCAGTATTTT CASSRAGQRSTDTQYF
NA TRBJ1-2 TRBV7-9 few TGTGCCAGCAGCTTAGCTGTGGGGCGTGGGTATGGCTACACCTTC CASSLAVGRGYGYTF
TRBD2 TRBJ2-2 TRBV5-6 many TGTGCCAGCAGCTGCCACGCTCAGATAGCGGGGACCGGGGAGCTGTTTTTT CASSCHAQIAGTGELFF
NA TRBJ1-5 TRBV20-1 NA TGCAGTGCCGGGTCGGGGGAGTCCCAGCATTTT CSAGSGESQHF
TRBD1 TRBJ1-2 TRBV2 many TGTGCCAGCAGCCCGGGACAGCTTTCCTACACCTTC CASSPGQLSYTF
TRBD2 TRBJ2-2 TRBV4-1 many TGCGCCAGCAGCCAAGTCTCTAGCGGGATATCCGGGGAGCTGTTTTTT CASSQVSSGISGELFF
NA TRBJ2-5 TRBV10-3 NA TGTGCCATCAACCACCCTAGCGACAGGCGGTACCAAGAGACCCAGTACTTC CAINHPSDRRYQETQYF
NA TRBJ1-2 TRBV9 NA TGTGCCAGCAGCGCTGCCCGGGGGCAGGGCAGCTATGGCTACACCTTC CASSAARGQGSYGYTF
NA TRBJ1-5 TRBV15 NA TGTGCCACCAGCAGAGGAGTTGGCAATCAGCCCCAGCATTTT CATSRGVGNQPQHF
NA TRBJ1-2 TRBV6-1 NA TGTGCCAGCAGTGAAGGCCCCGGTCGGCAGGCGGATGGCTACACCTTC CASSEGPGRQADGYTF
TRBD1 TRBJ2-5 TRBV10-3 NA TGTGCCATCAGGTCCGGGACAGGGGATCAGCCCCAGTACTTC CAIRSGTGDQPQYF
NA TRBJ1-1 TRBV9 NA TGTGCCAGCGGCGAGGGACTCCGGGACACTGAAGCTTTCTTT CASGEGLRDTEAFF
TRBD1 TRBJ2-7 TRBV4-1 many TGCGCCAGCAGCCAAGGATGGACAGGGACCGACGAGCAGTACTTC CASSQGWTGTDEQYF
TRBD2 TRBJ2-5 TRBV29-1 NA TGCAGCGTTGAAGGAGGACTAGAGAGGGAGACCCAGTACTTC CSVEGGLERETQYF
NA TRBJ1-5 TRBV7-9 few TGTGCCAGCAGTCAGAGGGGGAATCAGCCCCAGCATTTT CASSQRGNQPQHF
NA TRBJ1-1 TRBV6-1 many TGTGCCGCCCTTCGAGTTAGGGTGAGACGGATTTGGGCTTTCTTT CAALRVRVRRIWAFF
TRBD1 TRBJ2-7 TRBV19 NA TGTGCCAGTAGTAGGGACAGCATTAGCTCCTACGAGCAGTACTTC CASSRDSISSYEQYF
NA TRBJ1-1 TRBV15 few TGTGCCACCAGCAGAGAAGGAGTCGAAGCTTTCTTT CATSREGVEAFF
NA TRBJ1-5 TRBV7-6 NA TGTGCCAGCAGCTTAGTCCAGCCCCAGCATTTT CASSLVQPQHF
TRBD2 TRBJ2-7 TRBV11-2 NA TGTGCCAGCAGCTTCGGGGGGGCCCGCTCCTACGAGCAGTACTTC CASSFGGARSYEQYF
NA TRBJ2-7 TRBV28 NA TGTGCCAGCAGCCGTCTCATATCAACCTACGAGCAGTACTTC CASSRLISTYEQYF
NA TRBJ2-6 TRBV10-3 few TGTGCCATCAGTGGTAGGGGGTCAGGTGGGGCCAACGTCCTGACTTTC CAISGRGSGGANVLTF
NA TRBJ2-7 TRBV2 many TGTGCCAGCAGTGAACTGGAATCCTACGAGCAGTACTTC CASSELESYEQYF
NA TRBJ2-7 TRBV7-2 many TGTGCCAGCAGCTACCGGGCCACGACTTACGAGCAGTACTTC CASSYRATTYEQYF
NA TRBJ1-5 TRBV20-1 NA TGCAGTGCTACGCAGGGAAGGGGCAATCAGCCCCAGCATTTT CSATQGRGNQPQHF
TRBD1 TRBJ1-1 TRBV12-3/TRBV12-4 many TGTGCCAGCAGTTTAGATCCAGGGGGAGTCACTGAAGCTTTCTTT CASSLDPGGVTEAFF
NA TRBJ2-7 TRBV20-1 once TGCAGCAGCGGACAAGACAGCCCCTACGAGCAGTACTTC CSSGQDSPYEQYF
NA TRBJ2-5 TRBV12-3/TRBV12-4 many TGTGCCAGCAGTTCAAGTGGGGGGAGTGAGACCCAGTACTTC CASSSSGGSETQYF